The sequence of this T cell receptor (beta chain) was determined in a study of T cell changes during pregnancy in multiple sclerosis. Sequencing was performed with immunoSEQ multiplex PCR; in TCRdb, only in-frame clones are kept and a portion is missing. The data show around 20,000 clones, around 89% seen once. The specimen was CD8+ T cells from peripheral blood mononuclear cells, collected in the second trimester of pregnancy. The receptor was derived from a female donor in good health, enrolled as a control in a pregnancy study.

DNA of the CDR3: TGTGCCAGCAGCTTAAGGGGTCAGGGTGGGGAAAAACTGTTTTTT. Translated: CASSLRGQGGEKLFF. This chain links TRBV7-9 with TRBJ1-4; tentatively, D is TRBD1 (5 bases). This CDR3 spans 15 amino acids. V was clipped by 2 bases and J by 8 bases, with 15 bases between them. CDR1 is SEHNR and CDR2 is FQNEAQ in the germline V gene (reference sequence).